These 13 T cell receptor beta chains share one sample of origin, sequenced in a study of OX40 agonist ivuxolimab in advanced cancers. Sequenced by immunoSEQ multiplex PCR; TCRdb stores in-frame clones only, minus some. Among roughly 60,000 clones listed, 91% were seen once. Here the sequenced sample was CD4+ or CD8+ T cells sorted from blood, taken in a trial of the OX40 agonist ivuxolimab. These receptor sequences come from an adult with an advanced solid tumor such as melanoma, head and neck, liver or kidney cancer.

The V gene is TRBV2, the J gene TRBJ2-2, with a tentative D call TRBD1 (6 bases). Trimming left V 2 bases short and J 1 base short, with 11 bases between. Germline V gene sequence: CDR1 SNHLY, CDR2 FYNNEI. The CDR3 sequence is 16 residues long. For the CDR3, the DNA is TGTGCCAGCAGTGAATTGGGACAAGAGAACACCGGGGAGCTGTTTTTT. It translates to CASSELGQENTGELFF.

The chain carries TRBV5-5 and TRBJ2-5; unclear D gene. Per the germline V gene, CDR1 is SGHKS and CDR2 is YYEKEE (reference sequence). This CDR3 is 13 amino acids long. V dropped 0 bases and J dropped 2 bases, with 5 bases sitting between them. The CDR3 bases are TGTGCCAGCAGCTTGGCTCAACAAGAGACCCAGTACTTC. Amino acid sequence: CASSLAQQETQYF.

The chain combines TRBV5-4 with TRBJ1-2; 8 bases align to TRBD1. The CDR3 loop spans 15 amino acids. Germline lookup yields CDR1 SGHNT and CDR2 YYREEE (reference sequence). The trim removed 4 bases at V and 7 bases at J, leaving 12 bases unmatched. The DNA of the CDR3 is TGTGCCAGCAGCCCCCAATCCTCAGGGGGCTTTGGCTACACCTTC. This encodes CASSPQSSGGFGYTF.

The CDR3 DNA reads TGCGCCAGCAGCATCACCGGGACAGGGGACCAGCAGTACTTC. Amino acid sequence: CASSITGTGDQQYF. The chain couples TRBV5-1 to TRBJ2-7, with TRBD1 matching over 10 bases. The V and J ends lost 4 bases and 8 bases, in that order; junction bases with no gene match: 9. The germline V gene has CDR1 SGHRS and CDR2 YFSETQ. There are 14 residues in the CDR3.

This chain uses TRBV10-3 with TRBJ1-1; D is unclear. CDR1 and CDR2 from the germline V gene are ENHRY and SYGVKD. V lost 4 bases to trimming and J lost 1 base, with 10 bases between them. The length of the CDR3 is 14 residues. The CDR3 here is CAISGGSGNTEAFF. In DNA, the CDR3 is TGTGCCATCAGTGGAGGCTCAGGGAACACTGAAGCTTTCTTT.

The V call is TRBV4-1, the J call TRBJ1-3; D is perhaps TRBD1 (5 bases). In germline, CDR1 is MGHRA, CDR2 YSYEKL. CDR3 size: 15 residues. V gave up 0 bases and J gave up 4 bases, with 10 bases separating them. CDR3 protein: CASSQEGTRGNTIYF. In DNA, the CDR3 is TGCGCCAGCAGCCAAGAGGGGACCAGGGGAAACACCATATATTTT.

The CDR3 sequence: CASSSQWPYGYTF. The CDR3 nucleotides are TGTGCCAGCAGCTCCCAGTGGCCCTATGGCTACACCTTC. V is TRBV7-9 and J is TRBJ1-2; no definite D call. V was shortened by 4 bases and J by 4 bases, with 10 bases between the two germline ends. CDR3 length: 13 amino acids. CDR1 is SEHNR, CDR2 FQNEAQ, per germline (reference sequence).

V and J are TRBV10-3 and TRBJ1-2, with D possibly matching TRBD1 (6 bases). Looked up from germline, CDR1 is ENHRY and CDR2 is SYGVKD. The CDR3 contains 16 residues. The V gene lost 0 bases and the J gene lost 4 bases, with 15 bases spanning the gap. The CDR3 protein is CAISESRTDRPYGYTF. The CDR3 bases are TGTGCCATCAGTGAGTCGAGGACCGACAGGCCCTATGGCTACACCTTC.

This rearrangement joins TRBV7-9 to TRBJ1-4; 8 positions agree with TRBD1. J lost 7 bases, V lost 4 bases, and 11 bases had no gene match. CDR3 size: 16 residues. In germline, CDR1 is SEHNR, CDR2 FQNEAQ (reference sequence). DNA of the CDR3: TGTGCCAGCAGCTCCGCCCGGCAGGGGGCGGGTGAAAAACTGTTTTTT. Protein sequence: CASSSARQGAGEKLFF.

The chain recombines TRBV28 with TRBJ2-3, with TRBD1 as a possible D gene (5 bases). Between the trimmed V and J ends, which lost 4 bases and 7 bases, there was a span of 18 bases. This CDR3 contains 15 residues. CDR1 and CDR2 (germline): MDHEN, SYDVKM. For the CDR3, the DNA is TGTGCCAGCAGTTCCGGGCAGGGTTTTATAAATACGCAGTATTTT. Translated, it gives CASSSGQGFINTQYF.

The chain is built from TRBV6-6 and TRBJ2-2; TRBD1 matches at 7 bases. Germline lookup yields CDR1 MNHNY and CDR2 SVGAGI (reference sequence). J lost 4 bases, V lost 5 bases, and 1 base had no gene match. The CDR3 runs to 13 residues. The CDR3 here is CASSDRVTGELFF. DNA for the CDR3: TGTGCCAGCAGTGACAGGGTCACCGGGGAGCTGTTTTTT.

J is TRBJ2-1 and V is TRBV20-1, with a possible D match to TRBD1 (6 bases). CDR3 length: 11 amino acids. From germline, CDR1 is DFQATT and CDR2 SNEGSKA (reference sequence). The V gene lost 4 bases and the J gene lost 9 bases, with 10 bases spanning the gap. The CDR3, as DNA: TGCAGTGCTACAGGGGTGGGTGAGCAGTTCTTC. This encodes CSATGVGEQFF.

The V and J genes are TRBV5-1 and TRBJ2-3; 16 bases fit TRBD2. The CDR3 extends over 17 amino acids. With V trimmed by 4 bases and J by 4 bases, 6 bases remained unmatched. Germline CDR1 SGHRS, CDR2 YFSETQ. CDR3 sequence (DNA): TGCGCCAGCAGCACGGGACTAGCGGGAGGGCTTGCAGATACGCAGTATTTT. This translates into CASSTGLAGGLADTQYF. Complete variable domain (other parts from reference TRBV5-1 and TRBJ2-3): KAGVTQTPRYLIKTRGQQVTLSCSPISGHRSVSWYQQTPGQGLQFLFEYFSETQRNKGNFPGRFSGRQFSNSRSEMNVSTLELGDSALYLCASSTGLAGGLADTQYFGPGTRLTVL.